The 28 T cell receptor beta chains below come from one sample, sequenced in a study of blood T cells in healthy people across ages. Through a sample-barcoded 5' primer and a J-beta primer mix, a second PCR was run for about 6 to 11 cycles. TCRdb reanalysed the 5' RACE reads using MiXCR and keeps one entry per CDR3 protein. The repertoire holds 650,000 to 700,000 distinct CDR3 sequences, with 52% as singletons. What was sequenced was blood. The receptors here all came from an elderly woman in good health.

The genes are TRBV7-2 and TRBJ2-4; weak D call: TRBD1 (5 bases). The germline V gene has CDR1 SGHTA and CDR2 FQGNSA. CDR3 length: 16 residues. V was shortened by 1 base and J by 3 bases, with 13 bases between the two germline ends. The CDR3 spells CASSLEGVRIKNIQYF. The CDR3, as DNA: TGTGCCAGCAGCTTAGAAGGGGTCCGAATCAAAAACATTCAGTACTTC.

CDR3 in amino acids: CSARETGTTDTQYF. The DNA of the CDR3 is TGCAGTGCTAGAGAGACGGGAACGACAGATACGCAGTATTTT. The rearrangement uses TRBV20-1 and TRBJ2-3; a possible D gene is TRBD2 (5 bases). This CDR3 contains 14 residues. Trimming took off 0 bases at V and 3 bases at J, with 10 bases between the two ends. Looked up from germline, CDR1 is DFQATT and CDR2 is SNEGSKA (reference sequence).

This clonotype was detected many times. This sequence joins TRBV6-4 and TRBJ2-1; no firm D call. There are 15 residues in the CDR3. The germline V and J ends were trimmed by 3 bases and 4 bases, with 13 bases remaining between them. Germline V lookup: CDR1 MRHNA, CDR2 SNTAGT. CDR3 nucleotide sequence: TGTGCCAGCAGTGAGACCCAGAGCCCTTACAATGAGCAGTTCTTC. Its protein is CASSETQSPYNEQFF.

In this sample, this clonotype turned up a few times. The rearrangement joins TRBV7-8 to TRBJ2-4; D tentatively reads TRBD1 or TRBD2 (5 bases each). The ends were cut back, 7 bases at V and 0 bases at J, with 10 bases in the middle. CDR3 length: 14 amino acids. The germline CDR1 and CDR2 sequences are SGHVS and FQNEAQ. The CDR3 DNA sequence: TGTGCCAGCAACCCCGGGGCAGCCAAAAACATTCAGTACTTC. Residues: CASNPGAAKNIQYF.

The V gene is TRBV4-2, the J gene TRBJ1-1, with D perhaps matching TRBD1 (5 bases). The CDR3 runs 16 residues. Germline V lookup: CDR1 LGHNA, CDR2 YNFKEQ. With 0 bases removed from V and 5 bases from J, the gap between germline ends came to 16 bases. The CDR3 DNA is TGTGCCAGCAGCCAAGATGGGACCCGACGTGGGACTGAAGCTTTCTTT. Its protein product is CASSQDGTRRGTEAFF.

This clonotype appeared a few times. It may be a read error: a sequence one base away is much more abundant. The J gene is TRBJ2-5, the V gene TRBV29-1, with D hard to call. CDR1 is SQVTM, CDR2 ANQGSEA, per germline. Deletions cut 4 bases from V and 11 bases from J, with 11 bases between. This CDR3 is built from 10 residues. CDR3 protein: CSVAEAEQYF. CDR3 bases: TGCAGCGTTGCCGAAGCTGAGCAGTACTTC.

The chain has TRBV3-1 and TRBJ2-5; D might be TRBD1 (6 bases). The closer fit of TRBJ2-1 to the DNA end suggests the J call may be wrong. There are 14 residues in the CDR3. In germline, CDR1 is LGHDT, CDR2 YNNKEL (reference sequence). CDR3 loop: CASSPNWGQETQFF. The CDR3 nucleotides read TGTGCCAGCAGCCCTAATTGGGGGCAAGAGACCCAGTTCTTC.

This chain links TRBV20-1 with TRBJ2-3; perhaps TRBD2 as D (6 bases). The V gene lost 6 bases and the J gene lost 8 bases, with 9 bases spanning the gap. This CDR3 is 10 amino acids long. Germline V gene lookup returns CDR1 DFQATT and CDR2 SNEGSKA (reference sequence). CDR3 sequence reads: CSAGTPTQYF. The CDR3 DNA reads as TGCAGTGCAGGGACTCCTACGCAGTATTTT.

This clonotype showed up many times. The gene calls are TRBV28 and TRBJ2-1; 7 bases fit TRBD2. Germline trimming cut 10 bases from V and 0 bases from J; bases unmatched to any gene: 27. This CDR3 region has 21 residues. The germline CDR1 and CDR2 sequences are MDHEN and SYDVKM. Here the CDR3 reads CATKRAERAGLSVLSYNEQFF. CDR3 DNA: TGTGCCACCAAACGGGCCGAAAGAGCGGGACTATCGGTTCTCTCCTACAATGAGCAGTTCTTC.

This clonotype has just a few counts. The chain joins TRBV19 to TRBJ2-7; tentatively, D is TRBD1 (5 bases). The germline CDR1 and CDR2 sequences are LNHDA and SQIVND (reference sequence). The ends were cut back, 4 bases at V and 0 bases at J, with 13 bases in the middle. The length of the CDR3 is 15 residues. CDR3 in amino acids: CASSNGHPSSYEQYF. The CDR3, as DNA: TGTGCCAGTAGTAATGGACATCCTAGCTCCTACGAGCAGTACTTC.

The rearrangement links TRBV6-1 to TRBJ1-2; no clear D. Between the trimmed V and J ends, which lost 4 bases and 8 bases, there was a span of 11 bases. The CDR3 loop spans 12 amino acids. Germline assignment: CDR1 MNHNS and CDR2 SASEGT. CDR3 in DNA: TGTGCCAGCAGTGGAGCAACGCCGGGCTACACCTTC. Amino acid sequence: CASSGATPGYTF.

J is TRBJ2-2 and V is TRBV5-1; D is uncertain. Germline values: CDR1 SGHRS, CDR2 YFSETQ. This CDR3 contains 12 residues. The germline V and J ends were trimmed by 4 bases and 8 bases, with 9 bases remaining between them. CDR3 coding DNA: TGCGCCAGCAGCGCAAACAGTGGGGAGCTGTTTTTT. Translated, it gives CASSANSGELFF.

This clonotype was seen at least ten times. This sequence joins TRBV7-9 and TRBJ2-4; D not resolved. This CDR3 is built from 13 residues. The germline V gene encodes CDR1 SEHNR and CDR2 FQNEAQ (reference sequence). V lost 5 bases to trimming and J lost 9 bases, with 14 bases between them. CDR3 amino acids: CASSASTISIQYF. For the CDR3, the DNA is TGTGCCAGCAGCGCGTCGACCATCAGCATTCAGTACTTC. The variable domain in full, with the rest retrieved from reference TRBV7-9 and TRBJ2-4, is DTGVSQNPRHKITKRGQNVTFRCDPISEHNRLYWYRQTLGQGPEFLTYFQNEAQLEKSRLLSDRFSAERPKGSFSTLEIQRTEQGDSAMYLCASSASTISIQYFGAGTRLSVL.

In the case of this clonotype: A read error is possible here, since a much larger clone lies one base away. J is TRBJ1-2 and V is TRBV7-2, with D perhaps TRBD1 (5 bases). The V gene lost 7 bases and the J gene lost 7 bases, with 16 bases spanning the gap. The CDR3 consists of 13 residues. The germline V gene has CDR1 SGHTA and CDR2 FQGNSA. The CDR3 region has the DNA TGTGCCAGCATCTCGAGGGGTGGCGGTGGCTACACCTTC. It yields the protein CASISRGGGGYTF.

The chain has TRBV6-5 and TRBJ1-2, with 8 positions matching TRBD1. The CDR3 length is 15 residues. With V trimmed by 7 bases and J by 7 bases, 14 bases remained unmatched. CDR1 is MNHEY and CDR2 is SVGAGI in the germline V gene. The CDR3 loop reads CASTQPTGVGGGYTF. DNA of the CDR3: TGTGCCAGCACCCAACCGACAGGGGTGGGGGGTGGCTACACCTTC.

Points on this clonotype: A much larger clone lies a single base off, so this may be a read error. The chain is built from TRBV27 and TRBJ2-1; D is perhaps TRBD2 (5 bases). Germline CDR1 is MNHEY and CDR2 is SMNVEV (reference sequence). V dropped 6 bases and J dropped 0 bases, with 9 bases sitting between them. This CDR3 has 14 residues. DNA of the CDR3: TGTGCCAGCAGGATAGGGAGCTCCTACAATGAGCAGTTCTTC. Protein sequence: CASRIGSSYNEQFF.

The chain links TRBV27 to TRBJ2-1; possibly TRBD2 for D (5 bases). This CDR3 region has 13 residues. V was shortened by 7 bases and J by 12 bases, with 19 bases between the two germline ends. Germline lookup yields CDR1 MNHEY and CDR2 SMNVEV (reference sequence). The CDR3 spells CASTARPSNRQFF. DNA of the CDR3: TGTGCCAGCACCGCCCGCCCTAGCAATCGGCAGTTCTTC.

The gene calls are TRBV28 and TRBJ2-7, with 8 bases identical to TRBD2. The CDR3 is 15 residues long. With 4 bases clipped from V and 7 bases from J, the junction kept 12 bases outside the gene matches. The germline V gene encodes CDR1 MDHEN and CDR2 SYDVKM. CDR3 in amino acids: CASSSGRAGEHEQYF. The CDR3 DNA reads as TGTGCCAGCAGTTCTGGAAGAGCGGGAGAGCATGAGCAGTACTTC.

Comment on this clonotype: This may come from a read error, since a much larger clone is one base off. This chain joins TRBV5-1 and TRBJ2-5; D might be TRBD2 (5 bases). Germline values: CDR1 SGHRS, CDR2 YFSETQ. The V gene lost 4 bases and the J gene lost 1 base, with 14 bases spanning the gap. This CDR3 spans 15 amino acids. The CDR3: CASSLGNPLQETQYF. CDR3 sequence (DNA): TGCGCCAGCAGCCTCGGGAATCCACTCCAAGAGACCCAGTACTTC.

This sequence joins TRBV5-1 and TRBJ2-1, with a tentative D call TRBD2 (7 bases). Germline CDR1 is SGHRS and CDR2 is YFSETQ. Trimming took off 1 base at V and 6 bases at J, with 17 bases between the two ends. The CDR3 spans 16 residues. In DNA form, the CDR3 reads TGCGCCAGCAGCTTGAAGGGGGACTACTACCGCAATGAGCAGTTCTTC. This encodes CASSLKGDYYRNEQFF.

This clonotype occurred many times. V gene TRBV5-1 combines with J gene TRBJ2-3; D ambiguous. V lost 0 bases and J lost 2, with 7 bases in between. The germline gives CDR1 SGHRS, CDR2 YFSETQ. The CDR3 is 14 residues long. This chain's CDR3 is CASSLGLPTDTQYF. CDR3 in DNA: TGCGCCAGCAGCTTGGGACTTCCCACAGATACGCAGTATTTT. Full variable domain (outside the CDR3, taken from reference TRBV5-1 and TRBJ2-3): KAGVTQTPRYLIKTRGQQVTLSCSPISGHRSVSWYQQTPGQGLQFLFEYFSETQRNKGNFPGRFSGRQFSNSRSEMNVSTLELGDSALYLCASSLGLPTDTQYFGPGTRLTVL.

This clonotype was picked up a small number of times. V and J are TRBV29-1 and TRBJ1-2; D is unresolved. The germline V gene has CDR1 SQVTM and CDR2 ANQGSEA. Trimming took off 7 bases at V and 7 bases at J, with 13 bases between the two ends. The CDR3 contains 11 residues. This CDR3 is CSATVTGGYTF. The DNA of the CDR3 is TGCAGCGCGACTGTTACTGGTGGCTACACCTTC. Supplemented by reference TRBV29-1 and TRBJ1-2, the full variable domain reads SAVISQKPSRDICQRGTSLTIQCQVDSQVTMMFWYRQQPGQSLTLIATANQGSEATYESGFVIDKFPISRPNLTFSTLTVSNMSPEDSSIYLCSATVTGGYTFGSGTRLTVV.

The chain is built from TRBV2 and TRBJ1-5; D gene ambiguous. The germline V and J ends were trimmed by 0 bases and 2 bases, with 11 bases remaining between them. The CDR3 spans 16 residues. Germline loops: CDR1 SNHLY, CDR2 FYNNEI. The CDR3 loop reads CASSEARAAGNQPQHF. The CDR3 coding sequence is TGTGCCAGCAGTGAAGCGCGTGCGGCCGGCAATCAGCCCCAGCATTTT.

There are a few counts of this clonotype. CDR3 in amino acids: CASSPGGGIQYF. The CDR3 DNA is TGTGCCAGCAGCCCCGGGGGGGGAATTCAGTACTTC. The rearrangement uses TRBV3-1 and TRBJ2-4; 8 positions agree with TRBD2. Looked up from germline, CDR1 is LGHDT and CDR2 is YNNKEL (reference sequence). The CDR3 length is 12 residues. Unmatched junction bases numbered 3, after V lost 4 bases and J lost 10 bases.

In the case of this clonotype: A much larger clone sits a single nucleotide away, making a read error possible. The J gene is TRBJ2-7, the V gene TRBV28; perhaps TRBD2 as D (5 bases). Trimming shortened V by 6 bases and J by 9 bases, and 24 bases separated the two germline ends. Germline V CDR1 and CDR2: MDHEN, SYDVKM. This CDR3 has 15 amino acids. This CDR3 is CASSATHPTGSVQYF. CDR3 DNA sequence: TGTGCCAGCAGCGCTACACACCCGACTGGTAGCGTGCAGTACTTC.

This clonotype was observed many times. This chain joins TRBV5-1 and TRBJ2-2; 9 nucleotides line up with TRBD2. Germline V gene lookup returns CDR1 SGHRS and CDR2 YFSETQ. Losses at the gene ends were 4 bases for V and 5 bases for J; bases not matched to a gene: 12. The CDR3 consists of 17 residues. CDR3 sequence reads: CASSPRSGSRETGELFF. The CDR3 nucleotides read TGCGCCAGCAGCCCCCGTAGCGGGAGCAGGGAGACCGGGGAGCTGTTTTTT.

For the CDR3, the DNA is TGCGCCAGCAGCCCAACTAATGGGGCCTCCTACGAGCAGTACTTC. Translating gives CASSPTNGASYEQYF. V gene TRBV5-1 combines with J gene TRBJ2-7, with D perhaps matching TRBD1 (5 bases). This CDR3 spans 15 amino acids. V dropped 4 bases and J dropped 0 bases, with 14 bases sitting between them. Germline CDR1 SGHRS, CDR2 YFSETQ.

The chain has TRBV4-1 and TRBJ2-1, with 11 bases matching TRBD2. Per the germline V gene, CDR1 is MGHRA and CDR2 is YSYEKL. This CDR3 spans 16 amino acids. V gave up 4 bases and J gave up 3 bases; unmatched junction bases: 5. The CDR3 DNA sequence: TGCGCCAGCAGCCGGGAGGGACTAGCGGTCTACAATGAGCAGTTCTTC. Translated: CASSREGLAVYNEQFF.